This T cell receptor (beta chain) was sequenced during a study of shared clonotypes between healthy human individuals. This table comes from immunoSEQ multiplex PCR, and its TCRdb copy is limited to in-frame clones, with some not included. The table records 2,500,000 or so clones, over 85% of them present only once. Germline V gene data show CDR1 as ENHRY and CDR2 as SYGVKD. CDR3 size: 14 residues. J was trimmed by 5 bases and V by 6 bases; bases with no gene match: 9. The sequence was obtained from a man between 18 and 29 years old in good health. Some clones in this sample may be carry-over from other donors' samples. The V gene is TRBV10-3, the J gene TRBJ1-1; TRBD1 agrees at 7 bases. Sample: naive CD4+ T cells from PBMCs. Subset denoted: CD45RA+ positively selected. CDR3 in DNA: TGTGCCATCAGGGATACAGGGGATGGTACTGAAGCTTTCTTT. Its protein is CAIRDTGDGTEAFF.